Listed here are 16 T cell receptor beta chains from one sample, sequenced in a study of blood T cell repertoires in COVID-19. Data came from immunoSEQ multiplex PCR; TCRdb stores just in-frame clones and leaves some out. The table records roughly 75,000 clones, roughly 86% of them present only once. The sample consisted of peripheral blood. The source is a woman aged 70-85 years with acute or convalescent COVID-19.

The rearrangement uses TRBV10-3 and TRBJ1-4; 8 bases are shared with TRBD1. Germline V gene sequence: CDR1 ENHRY, CDR2 SYGVKD. The CDR3 contains 16 residues. V gave up 10 bases and J gave up 8 bases; unmatched junction bases: 18. CDR3 amino acids: CATAGQEIQGSEKLFF. The CDR3 nucleotides read TGTGCCACCGCGGGACAGGAGATCCAGGGGAGCGAAAAACTGTTTTTT.

The rearrangement links TRBV14 to TRBJ1-2; 8 bases align to TRBD1. The CDR3 runs 14 residues. Germline V lookup: CDR1 SGHDN, CDR2 FVKESK. V trimming: 4 bases; J trimming: 6 bases; junction bases outside the gene matches: 7. CDR3 amino acids: CASSRTAGGHGYTF. CDR3 DNA sequence: TGTGCCAGCAGCCGGACCGCAGGGGGCCATGGCTACACCTTC.

The chain combines TRBV10-3 with TRBJ1-3; a possible D gene is TRBD1 (5 bases). V lost 4 bases and J lost 4, with 11 bases in between. CDR1 ENHRY and CDR2 SYGVKD come from the germline V gene. This CDR3 is built from 14 residues. As DNA, the CDR3 is TGTGCCATCAGTGCGGCAGGGTCAGGAAACACCATATATTTT. Residues: CAISAAGSGNTIYF.

This clone was counted a few times. The chain joins TRBV6-5 to TRBJ1-2; possible D gene TRBD1, 6 bases. The CDR3 has 15 residues. With 4 bases removed from V and 4 bases from J, the gap between germline ends came to 16 bases. The germline gives CDR1 MNHEY, CDR2 SVGAGI. The CDR3 region is CASSFLDRAGYGYTF. The CDR3 DNA sequence: TGTGCCAGCAGTTTTCTGGACAGAGCAGGCTATGGCTACACCTTC.

The CDR3 DNA reads as TGTGCCAGCAGTTCGAGCGGTCTTCCACAAGAGACCCAGTACTTC. The encoded protein is CASSSSGLPQETQYF. The rearrangement joins TRBV6-2 or TRBV6-3 to TRBJ2-5; perhaps TRBD2 as D (5 bases). CDR1 is MNHEY and CDR2 is SVGEGT in the germline V gene. The CDR3 has 15 amino acids. V lost 4 bases, J lost 2 bases, and 14 bases lay in between.

This clone was observed a handful of times. The chain links TRBV7-9 to TRBJ1-2, with TRBD1 matching over 7 bases. CDR1 SEHNR and CDR2 FQNEAQ come from the germline V gene (reference sequence). J lost 8 bases, V lost 4 bases, and 10 bases had no gene match. The CDR3 sequence is 14 residues long. CDR3 amino acids: CASSSGQALRGYTF. The CDR3 nucleotides are TGTGCCAGCAGCTCCGGACAGGCCCTCCGGGGCTACACCTTC. The full variable domain, rest sourced from reference TRBV7-9 and TRBJ1-2, is DTGVSQNPRHKITKRGQNVTFRCDPISEHNRLYWYRQTLGQGPEFLTYFQNEAQLEKSRLLSDRFSAERPKGSFSTLEIQRTEQGDSAMYLCASSSGQALRGYTFGSGTRLTVV.

The gene calls are TRBV6-5 and TRBJ2-5, with D hard to call. V was pared by 6 bases and J by 0 bases, with 8 bases between. The CDR3 spans 13 residues. CDR1 is MNHEY and CDR2 is SVGAGI in the germline V gene. The CDR3 bases are TGTGCCAGCAGCATTCGGTACCAAGAGACCCAGTACTTC. Protein: CASSIRYQETQYF.

This clone is a singleton in its sample. The rearrangement uses TRBV28 and TRBJ2-5; TRBD2 matches at 8 bases. The CDR3 is made up of 14 amino acids. J gave up 3 bases and V 2 bases, and 2 bases lay outside the gene matches. CDR1 and CDR2 from the germline V gene are MDHEN and SYDVKM. The CDR3 spells CASSLLGGEETQYF. CDR3 nucleotide sequence: TGTGCCAGCAGTTTACTCGGGGGGGAAGAGACCCAGTACTTC.

The chain carries TRBV2 and TRBJ2-1; TRBD2 matches 10 bases. CDR1 is SNHLY, CDR2 FYNNEI, per germline. This CDR3 contains 15 residues. V lost 6 bases to trimming and J lost 7 bases; unmatched junction nucleotides: 9. CDR3 coding DNA: TGTGCCAGCAGAGGGGTACTAGCGGGATTGAATGAGCAGTTCTTC. It translates to CASRGVLAGLNEQFF.

The V gene is TRBV19, the J gene TRBJ2-7; D remains ambiguous. Looked up from germline, CDR1 is LNHDA and CDR2 is SQIVND (reference sequence). This CDR3 comprises 13 residues. With 4 bases removed from V and 1 base from J, the gap between germline ends came to 8 bases. The CDR3 DNA reads as TGTGCCAGTAGTAATCAGGCGTCCTACGAGCAGTACTTC. This codes for CASSNQASYEQYF.

V and J are TRBV6-5 and TRBJ1-1, with 8 bases fitting TRBD1. Looked up from germline, CDR1 is MNHEY and CDR2 is SVGAGI. CDR3 size: 15 residues. The J segment lost 10 bases and the V segment lost 6 bases, leaving 16 bases of the junction unmatched. The CDR3 DNA sequence: TGTGCCAGCAGGTTAACTCTAGGACAGGGAACATTAGCTTTCTTT. Amino acid sequence: CASRLTLGQGTLAFF.

The gene calls are TRBV5-1 and TRBJ2-1; D may be TRBD1 (5 bases). Looked up from germline, CDR1 is SGHRS and CDR2 is YFSETQ. CDR3 length: 15 residues. The V end lost 0 bases, the J end lost 1 base, and 8 bases lay between the germline ends. This CDR3 reads CASSLVWTSYNEQFF. The CDR3 DNA is TGCGCCAGCAGCTTGGTGTGGACATCCTACAATGAGCAGTTCTTC.

V usage is TRBV28 and J usage is TRBJ1-2; no clear D gene. The germline V gene has CDR1 MDHEN and CDR2 SYDVKM. The V end lost 8 bases, the J end lost 0 bases, and 7 bases lay between the germline ends. CDR3 length equals 12 residues. The CDR3 DNA follows: TGTGCCAGCGGCAGAACTAACTATGGCTACACCTTC. This gives the protein CASGRTNYGYTF.

This clone was recorded only once. The chain employs TRBV7-2 and TRBJ1-5; possible D gene TRBD1, 5 bases. The CDR3 loop spans 13 amino acids. The ends were cut back, 5 bases at V and 3 bases at J, with 8 bases in the middle. Looked up from germline, CDR1 is SGHTA and CDR2 is FQGNSA. CDR3 sequence (DNA): TGTGCCAGCAGCGCAGGGTTCAATCAGCCCCAGCATTTT. It codes for CASSAGFNQPQHF.

The chain combines TRBV11-3 with TRBJ2-2, with a possible D match to TRBD2 (6 bases). CDR3 length equals 16 residues. Deletions cut 4 bases from V and 0 bases from J, with 12 bases between. Per the germline V gene, CDR1 is SGHNT and CDR2 is YENEEA. The CDR3, as DNA: TGTGCCAGCAGCTCAATCCCGGGGGCGAACACCGGGGAGCTGTTTTTT. It is translated as CASSSIPGANTGELFF.

The V call is TRBV4-2, the J call TRBJ2-7, with D tentatively TRBD1 (6 bases). The CDR3 runs to 17 residues. The germline CDR1 and CDR2 sequences are LGHNA and YNFKEQ. V shed 0 bases and J shed 4 bases, with 19 bases lying between them. CDR3 coding DNA: TGTGCCAGCAGCCAAGATATATCCGGGACAAAATCGTACGAGCAGTACTTC. This encodes CASSQDISGTKSYEQYF.